This record looks at one T cell receptor (beta chain) sequence and its context. This may stem from a read error, because a much larger clone lies one nucleotide away. The sample is drawn from a study of blood T cells in healthy people across ages. A second 7 to 11 cycle PCR used barcoded and J-beta primers. Each CDR3 protein is one row after TCRdb ran MiXCR on the 5' RACE reads. The table lists more than 800,000 distinct CDR3 sequences, more than 35% of them singletons. CDR1 is DFQATT, CDR2 SNEGSKA, per germline (reference sequence). This CDR3 spans 13 amino acids. This sequence originates from a woman aged 60-75 years in good health. The chain links TRBV20-1 to TRBJ2-5; D might be TRBD2 (6 bases). Sequenced material: blood. The CDR3 nucleotides read TGCAGTGCCGATAGACTAGATGGGGGTGAGCATTTCTTC. Encoded protein: CSADRLDGGEHFF.